These T cell receptor beta chains were read from a single sample in a study of T cells in Graves' hyperthyroidism and ophthalmopathy. TCRdb re-analysed the multiplex PCR reads in MiXCR, keeping a single row per CDR3 protein. This sample yields around 340,000 distinct CDR3 sequences, of which about a sixth are seen a single time; about 14% belongs to the top ten. The material sequenced was blood. The receptor set was obtained from a woman between 35 and 50 years old with Graves' ophthalmopathy. The CDR3 runs from the conserved cysteine through the conserved F or W. A D gene is named only where the DNA matches it firmly. Clone size is not always given. Where it is, it says once, few, many or a class for expanded clones.

TRBV28	TRBJ2-2	-	-	CASKGINTGKLFF	TGTGCCAGCAAGGGGATAAACACCGGGAAGCTGTTTTTT
TRBV12-3/TRBV12-4	TRBJ1-1	-	many	CASRPGTAGQGAFF	TGTGCCAGCAGGCCCGGGACGGCGGGGCAAGGGGCTTTCTTT
TRBV30	TRBJ2-5	TRBD2	-	CAWTSGGSKTQYF	TGTGCCTGGACTAGCGGGGGGTCGAAGACCCAGTACTTC
TRBV11-2	TRBJ2-5	TRBD2	many	CASKLTSGQETQYF	TGTGCCAGCAAACTTACTAGCGGCCAAGAGACCCAGTACTTC
TRBV7-2	TRBJ2-3	-	many	CASSIVTDTQYF	TGTGCCAGCAGCATAGTCACAGATACGCAGTATTTT
TRBV28	TRBJ1-2	-	many	CASSLNAGSGGYTF	TGTGCCAGCAGTTTAAACGCGGGGAGTGGTGGCTACACCTTC
TRBV5-4	TRBJ2-6	TRBD2	-	CASSLGGTSGSSGANVLTF	TGTGCCAGCAGCTTGGGTGGGACTAGCGGGAGTTCTGGGGCCAACGTCCTGACTTTC
TRBV29-1	TRBJ2-2	-	many	CSVRSGMNTGELFF	TGCAGCGTTCGTTCAGGGATGAACACCGGGGAGCTGTTTTTT
TRBV18	TRBJ2-5	-	many	CASSLFQGRQETQYF	TGTGCCAGCTCGCTCTTCCAGGGCCGCCAAGAGACCCAGTACTTC
TRBV7-2	TRBJ2-5	TRBD2	-	CASSSGGGAGETQYF	TGTGCCAGCAGTTCGGGGGGGGGAGCCGGAGAGACCCAGTACTTC
TRBV4-1	TRBJ1-3	-	few	CASSQDQVAGNTIYF	TGCGCCAGCAGCCAAGATCAAGTCGCTGGAAACACCATATATTTT
TRBV29-1	TRBJ1-1	-	many	CSVQGNTEAFF	TGCAGCGTTCAGGGTAACACTGAAGCTTTCTTT
TRBV12-3/TRBV12-4	TRBJ2-7	-	many	CASSPQGYSYEQYF	TGTGCCAGCAGTCCGCAGGGATACTCCTACGAGCAGTACTTC
TRBV6-2/TRBV6-3	TRBJ2-7	-	-	CASSYRGGRGAETSSYEQYF	TGTGCCAGCAGTTACCGGGGAGGGAGGGGGGCCGAAACGAGCTCCTACGAGCAGTACTTC
TRBV6-2/TRBV6-3	TRBJ2-7	-	many	CASSYSSSGQTYEQYF	TGTGCCAGCAGTTACTCGAGTAGCGGACAAACCTACGAGCAGTACTTC